Below, 24 T cell receptor beta chains from the same sample are listed, as sequenced in a study of blood T cell repertoires in COVID-19. Clones were read by immunoSEQ multiplex PCR, and TCRdb kept only the in-frame ones, dropping some. The table shows approximately 250,000 clones, with approximately 90% occurring only once. Material: PBMCs or T cells enriched from blood (not recorded which). These receptors came from a woman aged 25 to 39 with acute COVID-19.

V gene TRBV5-1 combines with J gene TRBJ1-1, with 10 bases matching TRBD1. With 3 bases clipped from V and 3 bases from J, the junction kept 5 bases outside the gene matches. The CDR3 loop spans 15 amino acids. Germline V gene data show CDR1 as SGHRS and CDR2 as YFSETQ. CDR3 sequence (DNA): TGCGCCAGCAGCTCGGCCGGGACAGGGGACACTGAAGCTTTCTTT. This gives the protein CASSSAGTGDTEAFF.

The rearrangement joins TRBV2 to TRBJ1-5; 8 nucleotides align to TRBD1. The length of the CDR3 is 17 residues. Unmatched junction bases numbered 7, after V lost 3 bases and J lost 0 bases. Per germline, CDR1 SNHLY and CDR2 FYNNEI. Here the CDR3 DNA reads TGTGCCAGCAGTGATGAGGCAGGGGGCGATAGCAATCAGCCCCAGCATTTT. It encodes CASSDEAGGDSNQPQHF.

The J gene is TRBJ1-1, the V gene TRBV28, with D hard to call. Germline V gene sequence: CDR1 MDHEN, CDR2 SYDVKM. CDR3 length equals 13 residues. The V and J ends lost 8 bases and 0 bases respectively, with 10 bases between them. The CDR3 loop is CASLEEMNTEAFF. The CDR3 coding sequence is TGTGCCAGCCTAGAAGAGATGAACACTGAAGCTTTCTTT.

The CDR3 DNA follows: TGTGCCATCAGTGATAGCCAGCTAAATTCACCCCTCCACTTT. Its translation is CAISDSQLNSPLHF. The J gene is TRBJ1-6, the V gene TRBV10-3; D is unresolved. V was cut by 3 bases and J by 7 bases, with 10 bases left in between. The CDR3 is 14 residues long. The germline V gene has CDR1 ENHRY and CDR2 SYGVKD.

The chain combines TRBV28 with TRBJ2-7, with TRBD1 matching over 7 bases. From germline, CDR1 is MDHEN and CDR2 SYDVKM. The CDR3 loop spans 14 amino acids. J gave up 2 bases and V 2 bases, and 3 bases lay outside the gene matches. CDR3 sequence: CASSLGQGAYEQYF. The CDR3 DNA reads TGTGCCAGCAGTTTAGGGCAGGGGGCCTACGAGCAGTACTTC.

In its sample, this clone was seen once. The chain couples TRBV12-3 or TRBV12-4 to TRBJ2-1; 12 bases match TRBD2. The junction had 8 bases not matched to a gene; V was cut back by 11 bases and J by 9 bases. This CDR3 spans 13 amino acids. The CDR3 here is CASGASGRGEQFF. The CDR3 region has the DNA TGTGCCTCGGGGGCTAGCGGGAGGGGTGAGCAGTTCTTC.

CDR3 sequence: CASSFSGLQPQHF. The CDR3 bases are TGTGCCAGCAGTTTTTCAGGGCTTCAGCCCCAGCATTTT. This sequence joins TRBV12-3 or TRBV12-4 and TRBJ1-5; D perhaps matches TRBD1 (5 bases). V gave up 3 bases and J gave up 6 bases, with 9 bases separating them. CDR3 length: 13 residues.

On this clone: A far larger clone is one base from this, pointing to a likely read error. The rearrangement uses TRBV2 and TRBJ2-7, with TRBD2 identical over 11 bases. The CDR3 covers 14 residues. Germline lookup yields CDR1 SNHLY and CDR2 FYNNEI. The trim removed 5 bases at V and 3 bases at J, leaving 3 bases unmatched. The CDR3 sequence: CASSHGTSGYEQYF. The DNA of the CDR3 is TGTGCCAGCAGTCACGGGACTAGCGGCTACGAGCAGTACTTC.

The rearrangement links TRBV5-1 to TRBJ2-1; 8 bases agree with TRBD1. The germline gives CDR1 SGHRS, CDR2 YFSETQ. J gave up 0 bases and V 0 bases, and 5 bases lay outside the gene matches. This CDR3 comprises 17 residues. The CDR3 spells CASSLVQGANSYNEQFF. The CDR3 DNA sequence: TGCGCCAGCAGCTTGGTGCAGGGGGCTAACTCCTACAATGAGCAGTTCTTC.

The chain employs TRBV16 and TRBJ2-3; 7 bases match TRBD1. CDR3 length: 15 residues. CDR1 and CDR2 (germline): KGHSY, FQNENV. The trim removed 4 bases at V and 1 base at J, leaving 5 bases unmatched. The CDR3 region is CASSPIGQGTDTQYF. DNA for the CDR3: TGTGCCAGCAGCCCTATAGGACAGGGCACAGATACGCAGTATTTT.

This clone was observed a single time. V gene TRBV25-1 combines with J gene TRBJ1-2; a weak D match, TRBD1 (6 bases). CDR1 is MGHDK and CDR2 is SYGVNS in the germline V gene. This CDR3 comprises 14 residues. V dropped 4 bases and J dropped 2 bases, with 11 bases sitting between them. As DNA, the CDR3 is TGTGCCAGCAGTGGGCGGACAGCGAACTATGGCTACACCTTC. This codes for CASSGRTANYGYTF.

The genes are TRBV28 and TRBJ2-1, with 12 bases that match TRBD2. With V trimmed by 10 bases and J by 8 bases, 15 bases remained unmatched. The length of the CDR3 is 16 residues. Germline V gene sequence: CDR1 MDHEN, CDR2 SYDVKM. CDR3 nucleotides: TGTGCCATGGGGGGGCTAGCGGGAGGGCCGGAGGATGAGCAGTTCTTC. Translating it yields CAMGGLAGGPEDEQFF.

The rearrangement joins TRBV3-1 (or the pseudogene TRBV3-2) to TRBJ1-6, with D possibly being TRBD1 (6 bases). Trimming pared 0 bases from V and 7 bases from J, leaving 13 bases between. The CDR3 is made up of 16 amino acids. The germline V gene has CDR1 LGHDT and CDR2 YNNKEL (reference sequence). The CDR3 nucleotides read TGTGCCAGCAGCCAAGATCATGGGCAGGGGAATTCACCCCTCCACTTT. Translated: CASSQDHGQGNSPLHF.

This sequence joins TRBV6-4 and TRBJ2-5; 12 positions agree with TRBD2. CDR1 is MRHNA, CDR2 SNTAGT, per germline. J gave up 4 bases and V 9 bases, and 9 bases lay outside the gene matches. The CDR3 extends over 15 amino acids. This CDR3 reads CASMTSGRGGETQYF. In DNA, the CDR3 is TGTGCCAGTATGACTAGCGGGAGAGGTGGAGAGACCCAGTACTTC.

The chain recombines TRBV27 with TRBJ2-3, with TRBD2 as a possible D gene (6 bases). Trimming shortened V by 1 base and J by 0 bases, and 8 bases separated the two germline ends. This CDR3 is built from 15 residues. From germline, CDR1 is MNHEY and CDR2 SMNVEV (reference sequence). CDR3: CASSLFRESTDTQYF. The CDR3 nucleotides are TGTGCCAGCAGTTTATTCCGGGAGAGCACAGATACGCAGTATTTT.

The chain employs TRBV28 and TRBJ1-1, with TRBD1 identical over 10 bases. V was pared by 5 bases and J by 3 bases, with 6 bases of the junction left unmatched. The CDR3 extends over 15 amino acids. Germline V gene sequence: CDR1 MDHEN, CDR2 SYDVKM. This chain's CDR3 is CASSPLGQGDTEAFF. In DNA, the CDR3 is TGTGCCAGCAGTCCCCTCGGACAGGGGGACACTGAAGCTTTCTTT.

The chain has TRBV5-5 and TRBJ2-3; D unresolved. The germline V and J ends were trimmed by 0 bases and 0 bases, with 14 bases remaining between them. The germline V gene has CDR1 SGHKS and CDR2 YYEKEE (reference sequence). The CDR3 totals 17 residues. DNA for the CDR3: TGTGCCAGCAGCTTGGTCTTTGAGGTGTCCAGCACAGATACGCAGTATTTT. Its protein product is CASSLVFEVSSTDTQYF. Full variable domain (missing parts from reference TRBV5-5 and TRBJ2-3): DAGVTQSPTHLIKTRGQQVTLRCSPISGHKSVSWYQQVLGQGPQFIFQYYEKEERGRGNFPDRFSARQFPNYSSELNVNALLLGDSALYLCASSLVFEVSSTDTQYFGPGTRLTVL.

The chain couples TRBV21-1 to TRBJ2-3; TRBD1 is taken as the D call from the table, unchecked against the DNA. TRBV21-1 is described as a pseudogene. CDR3 length: 14 amino acids. In nucleotides, the CDR3 is TGTGCCAGCAGCAAAGCCCAGGGCACAGATACGCAGTATTTT. Its protein is CASSKAQGTDTQYF.

The chain has TRBV11-3 and TRBJ2-2; D not resolved. V lost 5 bases and J lost 0, with 10 bases in between. The CDR3 has 15 amino acids. Germline CDR1 and CDR2: SGHNT and YENEEA. In nucleotides, the CDR3 is TGTGCCAGCAGCCCACCACTCCCGAACACCGGGGAGCTGTTTTTT. Protein product: CASSPPLPNTGELFF.

This clone has only a few counts. The chain has TRBV2 and TRBJ1-5, with D hard to call. CDR3 length: 12 residues. From germline, CDR1 is SNHLY and CDR2 FYNNEI. The V and J ends lost 5 bases and 4 bases respectively, with 6 bases between them. The CDR3 protein is CASSIQNQPQHF. The CDR3 coding sequence is TGTGCCAGCAGTATACAGAATCAGCCCCAGCATTTT.

This chain uses TRBV28 with TRBJ2-7, with D perhaps matching TRBD1 (6 bases). Germline V CDR1 and CDR2: MDHEN, SYDVKM. The CDR3 is 17 amino acids. V lost 6 bases, J lost 7 bases, and 28 bases lay in between. The CDR3 DNA sequence: TGTGCCAGCAGCTTAGATACCGGGACCGCCTCCACAGGGGAGCAGTACTTC. This encodes CASSLDTGTASTGEQYF.

The gene calls are TRBV28 and TRBJ1-2, with D unresolved. This CDR3 has 12 residues. Germline CDR1 reads MDHEN; CDR2 reads SYDVKM. Trimming removed 7 bases from V and 3 bases from J, with 9 bases in between. The CDR3 spells CASITGDYGYTF. The DNA of the CDR3 is TGTGCCAGCATTACGGGAGACTATGGCTACACCTTC.

This chain connects TRBV19 to TRBJ2-2; a weak D match, TRBD1 (5 bases). There are 15 residues in the CDR3. Trimming took off 4 bases at V and 0 bases at J, with 9 bases between the two ends. CDR1 and CDR2 from the germline V gene are LNHDA and SQIVND (reference sequence). The DNA of the CDR3 is TGTGCCAGTAGTACAGGGTTCGCGAACACCGGGGAGCTGTTTTTT. This sequence encodes CASSTGFANTGELFF. Complete variable domain (other parts from reference TRBV19 and TRBJ2-2): DGGITQSPKYLFRKEGQNVTLSCEQNLNHDAMYWYRQDPGQGLRLIYYSQIVNDFQKGDIAEGYSVSREKKESFPLTVTSAQKNPTAFYLCASSTGFANTGELFFGEGSRLTVL.

This chain uses TRBV6-2 or TRBV6-3 with TRBJ2-4; 7 bases agree with TRBD1. The CDR3 has 18 residues. The V segment lost 2 bases and the J segment 0 bases; nucleotides outside the gene matches: 10. Germline V gives CDR1 MNHEY, CDR2 SVGEGT. This CDR3 is CASSYLRDRAVAKNIQYF. CDR3 in DNA: TGTGCCAGCAGTTACCTTCGAGACAGGGCAGTAGCCAAAAACATTCAGTACTTC.